The clone carrying this T cell receptor beta chain was observed a few times. Its target is not known. The germline gives CDR1 LGHNA, CDR2 YSLEER. The CDR3 contains 16 residues. Trimming took 4 bases from V and 1 from J; bases not matched to a gene: 2. This sample stems from a study of T cell repertoires in cytomegalovirus infection. The overall study: CMV infection together with matching HLA type was indicated by public TCR beta signatures.

Study-wide results and limits: Cumulative frequency of public TCR beta families picked out carriers of CMV plus the relevant HLA. Within the response measured ex vivo, HLA-C-restricted CMV-specific TCR beta clonotypes were dominant.

Each CDR3 protein is one row after TCRdb ran MiXCR on the reads. The data contain around 100,000 distinct CDR3 sequences, around 10% of them singletons. Sequences were obtained from PBMCs, sequenced either directly or after in vitro stimulation (not recorded which). The receptor was isolated from a human donor in good health (CMV status not recorded). Some clones in this sample may be carry-over from other donors' samples. V usage is TRBV4-3 and J usage is TRBJ2-3, with TRBD2 matching over 13 bases. CDR3 in amino acids: CASSPGLAGRTDTQYF. Written as DNA, the CDR3 is TGCGCCAGCAGCCCGGGACTAGCGGGACGCACAGATACGCAGTATTTT.